The 22 T cell receptor beta chains presented below share a single source sample, sequenced in a study of vaccination and CD4 T cells after COVID-19. Cultured CD4+ T cells had their DNA profiled by the Oncomine TCR Beta short-read assay. TCRdb re-called the PCR reads with MiXCR, one entry per CDR3 protein. Here the sample spans 10,000 to 13,000 distinct CDR3 sequences, about 28% being singletons. Treatment noted: approximately nine-day PBMC culture with coronavirus spike peptide pools or control peptides (ViraFEST assay). These TCRs' antigens remain unknown. Sample: CD4+ T cells from blood, cultured in vitro. These receptors came from a human donor who had recovered from COVID-19.

The chain uses TRBV6-5 and TRBJ2-7; no clear D gene. V lost 4 bases and J lost 1, with 11 bases in between. The germline V gene encodes CDR1 MNHEY and CDR2 SVGAGI. The CDR3 contains 14 residues. For the CDR3, the DNA is TGTGCCAGCAGTTCTTTCGGCAGATCCTACGAGCAGTACTTC. Its protein product is CASSSFGRSYEQYF.

V gene TRBV20-1 combines with J gene TRBJ2-5; D may be TRBD2 (6 bases). Germline-derived CDR1 and CDR2 are DFQATT and SNEGSKA (reference sequence). CDR3 length: 13 amino acids. The CDR3 sequence is CSAKVGGGETQYF. CDR3 DNA sequence: TGCAGCGCGAAGGTGGGGGGAGGAGAGACCCAGTACTTC.

The chain has TRBV4-1 and TRBJ1-1, with D maybe TRBD1 (5 bases). V lost 3 bases to trimming and J lost 4 bases, with 12 bases between them. Germline CDR1 and CDR2: MGHRA and YSYEKL. The length of the CDR3 is 14 residues. In DNA form, the CDR3 reads TGCGCCAGCAGCCATTCCCGGGGGGTCACTGAAGCTTTCTTT. The encoded protein is CASSHSRGVTEAFF.

This chain links TRBV7-3 with TRBJ1-1, with D maybe TRBD1 (6 bases). Trimming stripped 4 bases from V and 4 bases from J, with 13 bases between. The CDR3 loop spans 14 amino acids. The germline gives CDR1 SGHTA, CDR2 FQGTGA. The CDR3 reads CASSWAGEGTEAFF. CDR3 in DNA: TGTGCCAGCAGCTGGGCAGGGGAGGGCACTGAAGCTTTCTTT.

This rearrangement joins TRBV7-3 to TRBJ2-5, with 8 bases identical to TRBD2. Germline V CDR1 and CDR2: SGHTA, FQGTGA. With 5 bases clipped from V and 6 bases from J, the junction kept 5 bases outside the gene matches. The CDR3 runs 13 residues. The CDR3 loop is CASSLGGAKTQYF. For the CDR3, the DNA is TGTGCCAGCAGCCTCGGGGGGGCTAAGACCCAGTACTTC.

The J gene is TRBJ2-7, the V gene TRBV19; TRBD1 matches 8 bases. CDR1 and CDR2 from the germline V gene are LNHDA and SQIVND (reference sequence). This CDR3 has 14 amino acids. V shed 4 bases, J shed 4 bases, and the junction held 6 bases outside the gene matches. The chain's CDR3 is CASSTQGAAYEQYF. CDR3 bases: TGTGCCAGTAGTACCCAGGGGGCAGCGTACGAGCAGTACTTC.

This clonotype is labeled medium-sized. The CDR3 protein is CATSRVRDNYGYTF. The DNA of the CDR3 is TGTGCCACCAGCAGAGTCCGGGACAACTATGGCTACACCTTC. This rearrangement joins TRBV15 to TRBJ1-2; TRBD1 is a possible D gene (5 bases). Trimming stripped 1 base from V and 2 bases from J, with 8 bases between. Germline values: CDR1 LNHNV, CDR2 YYDKDF (reference sequence). The CDR3 runs 14 residues.

The chain employs TRBV7-9 and TRBJ2-2, with 8 bases aligning to TRBD2. This CDR3 contains 16 residues. V was pared by 3 bases and J by 7 bases, with 10 bases of the junction left unmatched. Germline lookup yields CDR1 SEHNR and CDR2 FQNEAQ (reference sequence). CDR3 sequence (DNA): TGTGCCAGCAGCTTTACAGTCGGGACTAGAATCGGGGAGCTGTTTTTT. It specifies CASSFTVGTRIGELFF. The full variable domain, in which reference TRBV7-9 and TRBJ2-2 provide the parts outside the CDR3, is DTGVSQNPRHKITKRGQNVTFRCDPISEHNRLYWYRQTLGQGPEFLTYFQNEAQLEKSRLLSDRFSAERPKGSFSTLEIQRTEQGDSAMYLCASSFTVGTRIGELFFGEGSRLTVL.

Only a few counts were recorded for this clonotype. The chain couples TRBV20-1 to TRBJ1-5; D perhaps matches TRBD1 (5 bases). The germline CDR1 and CDR2 sequences are DFQATT and SNEGSKA (reference sequence). V was pared by 0 bases and J by 3 bases, with 18 bases between. CDR3 length equals 17 residues. The CDR3 nucleotides are TGCAGTGCTAGAGATGGGGGGGGATGGGAGGACAATCAGCCCCAGCATTTT. Translation gives CSARDGGGWEDNQPQHF.

In its sample, this clonotype was seen a few times. The rearrangement joins TRBV29-1 to TRBJ2-2; D remains unclear. V lost 6 bases and J 0 bases, leaving 8 bases between the germline ends. There are 13 residues in the CDR3. Germline assignment: CDR1 SQVTM and CDR2 ANQGSEA. This CDR3 is CSVSHPNTGELFF. The DNA for the CDR3 is TGCAGCGTGAGTCATCCGAACACCGGGGAGCTGTTTTTT.

The chain links TRBV20-1 to TRBJ2-1; D remains ambiguous. The CDR3 contains 15 residues. Germline CDR1 DFQATT, CDR2 SNEGSKA (reference sequence). V was trimmed by 1 base and J by 3 bases, leaving 13 bases between them. The CDR3 DNA follows: TGCAGTGCTAGAGGGGCAGGATGGGGCTACAATGAGCAGTTCTTC. Residues: CSARGAGWGYNEQFF.

This clonotype has more than one count but fewer than ten. The chain is built from TRBV7-2 and TRBJ2-5; TRBD2 might be the D (6 bases). Germline values: CDR1 SGHTA, CDR2 FQGNSA. Trimming pared 4 bases from V and 3 bases from J, leaving 15 bases between. This CDR3 has 15 amino acids. In nucleotides, the CDR3 is TGTGCCAGCAGCTCCGGGACTTACAAAGAAGAGACCCAGTACTTC. Protein sequence: CASSSGTYKEETQYF. The full variable domain, completed using reference TRBV7-2 and TRBJ2-5, is GAGVSQSPSNKVTEKGKDVELRCDPISGHTALYWYRQSLGQGLEFLIYFQGNSAPDKSGLPSDRFSAERTGGSVSTLTIQRTQQEDSAVYLCASSSGTYKEETQYFGPGTRLLVL.

The chain uses TRBV6-5 and TRBJ1-5; D call uncertain. Germline V gene data show CDR1 as MNHEY and CDR2 as SVGAGI. V was shortened by 1 base and J by 6 bases, with 13 bases between the two germline ends. This CDR3 is built from 15 residues. DNA for the CDR3: TGTGCCAGCAGTTACTTCGACGGCCTGGCTCAGCCCCAGCATTTT. It codes for CASSYFDGLAQPQHF.

This chain links TRBV19 with TRBJ2-1, with 8 bases that match TRBD1. Germline lookup yields CDR1 LNHDA and CDR2 SQIVND (reference sequence). The V segment lost 3 bases and the J segment 9 bases; nucleotides outside the gene matches: 7. The CDR3 loop spans 14 amino acids. The CDR3 is CASSMSGQGPEQFF. The CDR3 coding sequence is TGTGCCAGTAGTATGTCAGGACAGGGCCCTGAGCAGTTCTTC.

The rearrangement links TRBV5-1 to TRBJ1-1; D not certain. The germline V gene encodes CDR1 SGHRS and CDR2 YFSETQ. V gave up 0 bases and J gave up 1 base, with 4 bases separating them. This CDR3 is 13 amino acids long. The CDR3 reads CASSLAPNTEAFF. Here the CDR3 DNA reads TGCGCCAGCAGCTTGGCCCCGAACACTGAAGCTTTCTTT.

This sequence joins TRBV28 and TRBJ2-3; 8 positions match TRBD2. The CDR3 consists of 16 residues. V trimming: 6 bases; J trimming: 7 bases; junction bases outside the gene matches: 15. In germline, CDR1 is MDHEN, CDR2 SYDVKM. Here the CDR3 DNA reads TGTGCCAGCAGGAACCTAGCGGGTGGTGGCGGATATACGCAGTATTTT. As protein: CASRNLAGGGGYTQYF.

The chain has TRBV6-5 and TRBJ2-7, with D perhaps TRBD1 (6 bases). The CDR3 covers 14 residues. Trimming left V 4 bases short and J 6 bases short, with 16 bases between. Germline V CDR1 and CDR2: MNHEY, SVGAGI. The CDR3 sequence is CASSSRTAMGEQYF. CDR3 sequence (DNA): TGTGCCAGCAGTTCTCGGACAGCAATGGGCGAGCAGTACTTC.

CDR3 DNA: TGCAGTGGAGGGGTCCAAGAGACCCAGTACTTC. Its protein product is CSGGVQETQYF. This chain connects TRBV20-1 to TRBJ2-5; D tentatively reads TRBD1 or TRBD2 (5 bases each). The germline gives CDR1 DFQATT, CDR2 SNEGSKA (reference sequence). The length of the CDR3 is 11 residues. Trimming removed 7 bases from V and 1 base from J, with 7 bases in between.

This chain connects TRBV6-4 to TRBJ2-7; D remains unclear. Germline lookup yields CDR1 MRHNA and CDR2 SNTAGT. V was trimmed by 6 bases and J by 6 bases, leaving 12 bases between them. This CDR3 has 12 amino acids. The chain's CDR3 is CASRQVGPEQYF. The CDR3 coding sequence is TGTGCCAGCAGGCAGGTAGGCCCCGAGCAGTACTTC.

The J gene is TRBJ2-1, the V gene TRBV6-2 or TRBV6-3, with D possibly called TRBD1 or TRBD2 (5 bases each). This CDR3 is 12 amino acids long. The V gene lost 5 bases and the J gene lost 13 bases, with 15 bases spanning the gap. Germline values: CDR1 MNHEY, CDR2 SVGEGT. The CDR3 DNA follows: TGTGCCAGCAGTCTCCGGGGCGGAATCCAGTTCTTC. Its translation: CASSLRGGIQFF.

The table lists this clonotype with a few counts. The CDR3 nucleotides are TGTGCCAGCAGTCCCCCCCGCGAGAACACTGAAGCTTTCTTT. It codes for CASSPPRENTEAFF. The J gene is TRBJ1-1, the V gene TRBV6-2 or TRBV6-3; D gene unclear. Per the germline V gene, CDR1 is MNHEY and CDR2 is SVGEGT. The length of the CDR3 is 14 residues. Trimming pared 5 bases from V and 1 base from J, leaving 11 bases between.

This chain links TRBV6-7 with TRBJ2-1, with 14 bases lining up with TRBD2. TRBV6-7 belongs to the ORF category, with a function that is uncertain. This CDR3 region has 15 residues. V lost 6 bases and J lost 6; bases outside the gene matches: 4. CDR3 residues: CASRPGLAGGNEQFF. The CDR3 DNA reads TGTGCCAGCAGGCCCGGACTAGCGGGAGGCAATGAGCAGTTCTTC.